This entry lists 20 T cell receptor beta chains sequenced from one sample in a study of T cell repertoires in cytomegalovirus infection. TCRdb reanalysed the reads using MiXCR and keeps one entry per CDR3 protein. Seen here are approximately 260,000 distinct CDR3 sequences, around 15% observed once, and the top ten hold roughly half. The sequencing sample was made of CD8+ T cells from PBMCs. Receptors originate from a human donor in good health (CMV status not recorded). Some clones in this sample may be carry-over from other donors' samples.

CDR3 nucleotides: TGTGCCATCAGTGTAACAGAGTCCTACGAGCAGTACTTC. Protein sequence: CAISVTESYEQYF. This chain joins TRBV10-3 and TRBJ2-7; D uncertain. Looked up from germline, CDR1 is ENHRY and CDR2 is SYGVKD. Deletions cut 4 bases from V and 1 base from J, with 8 bases between. This CDR3 comprises 13 residues.

The CDR3 DNA is TGCAGTGCTAGAGAGGCACGAAGCAATCAGCCCCAGCATTTT. Its translation is CSAREARSNQPQHF. The gene calls are TRBV20-1 and TRBJ1-5; unclear D gene. This CDR3 region has 14 residues. With 0 bases removed from V and 1 base from J, the gap between germline ends came to 7 bases. Germline V gene data show CDR1 as DFQATT and CDR2 as SNEGSKA (reference sequence).

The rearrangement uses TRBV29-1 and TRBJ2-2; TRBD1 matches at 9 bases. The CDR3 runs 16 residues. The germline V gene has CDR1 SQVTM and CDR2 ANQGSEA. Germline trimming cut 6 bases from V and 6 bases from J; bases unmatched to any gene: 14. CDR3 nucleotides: TGCAGCGTGTTGATTGGGGGACAGGGTGCCCCCGGGGAGCTGTTTTTT. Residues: CSVLIGGQGAPGELFF.

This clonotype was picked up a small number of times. CDR3 protein: CASSRSGRGLLYEQYF. In DNA form, the CDR3 reads TGTGCCAGCAGCCGGAGCGGCAGGGGGCTTTTATACGAGCAGTACTTC. The chain combines TRBV7-9 with TRBJ2-7, with TRBD1 identical over 8 bases. J lost 4 bases, V lost 5 bases, and 13 bases had no gene match. This CDR3 contains 16 residues. Germline values: CDR1 SEHNR, CDR2 FQNEAQ (reference sequence).

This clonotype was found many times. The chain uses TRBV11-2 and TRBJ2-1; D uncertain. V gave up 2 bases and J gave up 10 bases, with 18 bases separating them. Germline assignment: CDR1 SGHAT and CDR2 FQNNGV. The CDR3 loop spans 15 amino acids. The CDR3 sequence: CASSLTWYAGFEQFF. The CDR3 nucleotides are TGTGCCAGCAGCTTAACGTGGTACGCTGGGTTCGAGCAGTTCTTC.

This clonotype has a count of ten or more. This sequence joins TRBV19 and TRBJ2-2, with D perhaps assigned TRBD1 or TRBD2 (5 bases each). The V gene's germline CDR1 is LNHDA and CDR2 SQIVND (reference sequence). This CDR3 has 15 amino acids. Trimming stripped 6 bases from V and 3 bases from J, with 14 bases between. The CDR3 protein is CASSIPEGHTGELFF. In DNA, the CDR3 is TGTGCCAGTAGCATCCCTGAGGGGCACACCGGGGAGCTGTTTTTT. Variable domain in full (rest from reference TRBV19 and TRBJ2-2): DGGITQSPKYLFRKEGQNVTLSCEQNLNHDAMYWYRQDPGQGLRLIYYSQIVNDFQKGDIAEGYSVSREKKESFPLTVTSAQKNPTAFYLCASSIPEGHTGELFFGEGSRLTVL.

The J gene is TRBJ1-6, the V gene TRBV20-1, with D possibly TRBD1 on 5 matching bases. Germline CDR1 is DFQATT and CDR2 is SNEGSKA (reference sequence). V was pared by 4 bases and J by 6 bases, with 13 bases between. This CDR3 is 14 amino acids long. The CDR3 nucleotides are TGCAGTGCTAATGAGGGACTTACTAATTCACCCCTCCACTTT. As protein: CSANEGLTNSPLHF.

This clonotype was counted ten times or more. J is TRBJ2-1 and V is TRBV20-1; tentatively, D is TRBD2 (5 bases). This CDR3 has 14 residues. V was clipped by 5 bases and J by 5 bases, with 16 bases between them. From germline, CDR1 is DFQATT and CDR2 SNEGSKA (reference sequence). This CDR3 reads CSASDYLKNNEQFF. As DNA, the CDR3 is TGCAGTGCTTCCGACTACCTAAAAAACAATGAGCAGTTCTTC.

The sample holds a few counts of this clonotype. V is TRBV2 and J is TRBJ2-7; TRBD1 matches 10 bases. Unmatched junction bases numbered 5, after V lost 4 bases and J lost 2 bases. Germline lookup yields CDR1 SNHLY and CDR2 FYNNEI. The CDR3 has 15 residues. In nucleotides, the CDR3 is TGTGCCAGCAGTGCCCGGGACAGGGGCCCCTACGAGCAGTACTTC. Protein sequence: CASSARDRGPYEQYF.

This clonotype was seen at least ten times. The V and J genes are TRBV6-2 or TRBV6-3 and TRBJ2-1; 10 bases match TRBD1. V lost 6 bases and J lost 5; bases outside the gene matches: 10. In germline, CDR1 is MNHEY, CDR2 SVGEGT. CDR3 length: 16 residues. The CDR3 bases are TGTGCCAGCAGGCAGAGACAGGGGGCGCCTAACAATGAGCAGTTCTTC. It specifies CASRQRQGAPNNEQFF.

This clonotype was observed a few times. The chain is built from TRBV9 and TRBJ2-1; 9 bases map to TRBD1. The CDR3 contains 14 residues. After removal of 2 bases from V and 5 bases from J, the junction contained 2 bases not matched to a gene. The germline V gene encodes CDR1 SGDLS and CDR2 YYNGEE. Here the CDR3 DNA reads TGTGCCAGCAGCGTGGGACAGGGCGACAATGAGCAGTTCTTC. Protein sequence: CASSVGQGDNEQFF. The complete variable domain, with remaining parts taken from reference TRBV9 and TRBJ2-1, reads DSGVTQTPKHLITATGQRVTLRCSPRSGDLSVYWYQQSLDQGLQFLIQYYNGEERAKGNILERFSAQQFPDLHSELNLSSLELGDSALYFCASSVGQGDNEQFFGPGTRLTVL.

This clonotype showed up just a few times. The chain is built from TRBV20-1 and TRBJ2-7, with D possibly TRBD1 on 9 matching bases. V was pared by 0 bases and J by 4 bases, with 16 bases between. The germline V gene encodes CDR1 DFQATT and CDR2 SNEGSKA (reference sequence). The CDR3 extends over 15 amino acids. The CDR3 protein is CSARDREGQGYEQYF. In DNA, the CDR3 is TGCAGTGCTAGAGATCGGGAGGGACAGGGTTACGAGCAGTACTTC.

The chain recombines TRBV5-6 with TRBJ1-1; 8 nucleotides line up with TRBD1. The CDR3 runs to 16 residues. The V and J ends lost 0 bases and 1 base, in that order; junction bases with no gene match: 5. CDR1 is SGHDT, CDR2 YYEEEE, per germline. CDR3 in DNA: TGTGCCAGCAGCTTGGGACAGGGGTTTGAGAACACTGAAGCTTTCTTT. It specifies CASSLGQGFENTEAFF.

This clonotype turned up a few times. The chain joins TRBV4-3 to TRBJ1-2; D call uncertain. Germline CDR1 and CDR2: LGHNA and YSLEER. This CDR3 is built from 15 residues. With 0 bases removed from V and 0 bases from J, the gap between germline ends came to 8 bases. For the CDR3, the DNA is TGCGCCAGCAGCCAAGAGGGGAGTTCTAACTATGGCTACACCTTC. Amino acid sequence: CASSQEGSSNYGYTF.

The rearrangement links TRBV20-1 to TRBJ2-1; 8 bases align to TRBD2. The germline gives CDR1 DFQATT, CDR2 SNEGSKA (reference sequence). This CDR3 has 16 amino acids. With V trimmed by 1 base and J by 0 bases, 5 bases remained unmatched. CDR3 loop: CSARAGGAISYNEQFF. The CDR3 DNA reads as TGCAGTGCTAGAGCCGGGGGGGCCATCTCCTACAATGAGCAGTTCTTC.

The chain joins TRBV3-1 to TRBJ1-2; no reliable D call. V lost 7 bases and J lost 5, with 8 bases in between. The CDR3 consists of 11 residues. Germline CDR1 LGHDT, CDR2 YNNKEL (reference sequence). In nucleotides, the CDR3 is TGTGCCAGCACCGGGGAATATGGCTACACCTTC. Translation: CASTGEYGYTF.

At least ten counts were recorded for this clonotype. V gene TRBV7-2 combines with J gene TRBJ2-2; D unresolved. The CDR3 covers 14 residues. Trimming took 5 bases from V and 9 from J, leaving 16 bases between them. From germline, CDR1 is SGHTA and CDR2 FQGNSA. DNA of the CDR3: TGTGCCAGCAGCGTATGTTGTTTTCAGAGGGAGCTGTTTTTT. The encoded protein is CASSVCCFQRELFF.

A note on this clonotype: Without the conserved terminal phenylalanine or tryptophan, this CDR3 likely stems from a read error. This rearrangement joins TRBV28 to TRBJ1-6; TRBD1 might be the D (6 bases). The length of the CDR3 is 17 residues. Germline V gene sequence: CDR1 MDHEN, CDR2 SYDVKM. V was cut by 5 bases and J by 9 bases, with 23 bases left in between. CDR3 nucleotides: TGTGCCAGCAGTCCACGCCTCGTCGGTAGGGGGACTTCACCCCTCCACGTT. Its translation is CASSPRLVGRGTSPLHV.

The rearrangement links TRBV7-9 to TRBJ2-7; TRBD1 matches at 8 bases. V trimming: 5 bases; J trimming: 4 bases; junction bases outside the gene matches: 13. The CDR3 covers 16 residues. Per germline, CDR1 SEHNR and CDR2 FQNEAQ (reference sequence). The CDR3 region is CASSPRDRPSVYEQYF. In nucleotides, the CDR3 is TGTGCCAGCAGCCCTAGGGACAGGCCAAGTGTTTACGAGCAGTACTTC.

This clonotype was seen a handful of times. The CDR3 DNA reads as TGCAGTGCTAGAGAAAGTGTTGGACTAGCGGGGACCGTTTACAATGAGCAGTTCTTC. It translates to CSARESVGLAGTVYNEQFF. This rearrangement joins TRBV20-1 to TRBJ2-1; 12 bases fit TRBD2. Germline V gene sequence: CDR1 DFQATT, CDR2 SNEGSKA (reference sequence). The CDR3 has 19 amino acids. The V gene end was trimmed by 0 bases and the J gene end by 4 bases; junction bases not matched to a gene: 13.